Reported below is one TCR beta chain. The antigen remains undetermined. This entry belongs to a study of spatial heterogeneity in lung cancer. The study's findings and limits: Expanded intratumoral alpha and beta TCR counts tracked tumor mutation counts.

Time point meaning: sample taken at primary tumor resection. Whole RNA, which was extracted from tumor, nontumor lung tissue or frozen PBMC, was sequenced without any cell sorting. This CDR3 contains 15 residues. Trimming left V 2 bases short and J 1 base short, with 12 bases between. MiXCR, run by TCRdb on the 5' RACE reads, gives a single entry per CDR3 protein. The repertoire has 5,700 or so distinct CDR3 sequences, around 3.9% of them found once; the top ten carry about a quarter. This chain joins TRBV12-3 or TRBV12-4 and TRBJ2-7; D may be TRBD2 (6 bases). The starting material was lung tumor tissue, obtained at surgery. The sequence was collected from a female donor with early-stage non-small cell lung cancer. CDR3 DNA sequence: TGTGCCAGCAGTTTAACCTCGGCGGGATCCTACGAGCAGTACTTC. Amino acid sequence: CASSLTSAGSYEQYF.